The 18 T cell receptor beta chains below come from one sample, sequenced in a study of OX40 agonist ivuxolimab in advanced cancers. Sequencing was performed with immunoSEQ multiplex PCR; in TCRdb, only in-frame clones are kept and a portion is missing. Here the sample spans around 70,000 clones, around 90% being singletons. The sample in question was CD4+ or CD8+ T cells sorted from blood, obtained in a trial of the OX40 agonist ivuxolimab. Receptors originate from an adult with an advanced solid tumor such as melanoma, head and neck, liver or kidney cancer.

This sequence joins TRBV4-1 and TRBJ2-1, with D perhaps matching TRBD2 (6 bases). CDR1 MGHRA and CDR2 YSYEKL come from the germline V gene. The CDR3 extends over 14 amino acids. V lost 1 base, J lost 6 bases, and 10 bases lay in between. CDR3 nucleotide sequence: TGCGCCAGCAGCCAAGGGGACTTTCTCAATGAGCAGTTCTTC. As protein: CASSQGDFLNEQFF.

The V gene is TRBV6-1, the J gene TRBJ1-5; possibly TRBD1 for D (5 bases). The CDR3 has 15 residues. V was clipped by 2 bases and J by 3 bases, with 11 bases between them. Germline V gives CDR1 MNHNS, CDR2 SASEGT. CDR3 amino acids: CASSESDRHNQPQHF. The CDR3 nucleotides read TGTGCCAGCAGTGAAAGCGACAGACACAATCAGCCCCAGCATTTT.

The chain carries TRBV28 and TRBJ1-1; perhaps TRBD1 as D (5 bases). Deletions cut 6 bases from V and 1 base from J, with 12 bases between. CDR3 size: 14 residues. Per germline, CDR1 MDHEN and CDR2 SYDVKM. CDR3 sequence: CASSRTDRNTEAFF. CDR3 nucleotide sequence: TGTGCCAGCAGCCGAACCGACAGGAACACTGAAGCTTTCTTT.

The chain employs TRBV20-1 and TRBJ1-1; no definite D call. Trimming removed 5 bases from V and 6 bases from J, with 10 bases in between. Germline V gene data show CDR1 as DFQATT and CDR2 as SNEGSKA (reference sequence). The CDR3 contains 11 residues. The CDR3 loop is CSAPIGAEAFF. Here the CDR3 DNA reads TGCAGTGCTCCCATCGGCGCTGAAGCTTTCTTT.

This clone was seen a single time. The J gene is TRBJ2-1, the V gene TRBV5-4; TRBD2 matches 7 bases. V dropped 0 bases and J dropped 1; count of bases not matched to a gene: 4. CDR3 size: 16 residues. CDR1 is SGHNT, CDR2 YYREEE, per germline (reference sequence). CDR3 DNA sequence: TGTGCCAGCAGCTTGGGAGCGGGGAGGTCCTACAATGAGCAGTTCTTC. This encodes CASSLGAGRSYNEQFF.

The chain is built from TRBV7-2 and TRBJ1-3, with D maybe TRBD1 (5 bases). The CDR3 is 17 residues long. Germline V CDR1 and CDR2: SGHTA, FQGNSA. The V end lost 2 bases, the J end lost 2 bases, and 16 bases lay between the germline ends. Here the CDR3 reads CASSLLPTGTPGNTIYF. CDR3 sequence (DNA): TGTGCCAGCAGCTTATTGCCCACAGGAACTCCTGGAAACACCATATATTTT.

This rearrangement joins TRBV7-3 to TRBJ2-5, with 8 bases matching TRBD2. The germline V gene encodes CDR1 SGHTA and CDR2 FQGTGA. V shed 5 bases and J 1 base; nucleotides not matched to a gene: 3. This CDR3 has 14 amino acids. The CDR3 bases are TGTGCCAGCAGCCAAGGGACTAGCCAAGAGACCCAGTACTTC. It translates to CASSQGTSQETQYF.

There are a few counts of this clone. V is TRBV5-4 and J is TRBJ2-5; D not resolved. Germline V lookup: CDR1 SGHNT, CDR2 YYREEE (reference sequence). The CDR3 is made up of 17 amino acids. V gave up 0 bases and J gave up 7 bases, with 22 bases separating them. CDR3 amino acids: CASSLGGASPGRVTQYF. CDR3 sequence (DNA): TGTGCCAGCAGCTTGGGGGGTGCGAGTCCAGGTCGGGTGACCCAGTACTTC. Combining the CDR3 with reference TRBV5-4 and TRBJ2-5 gives the whole variable domain ETGVTQSPTHLIKTRGQQVTLRCSSQSGHNTVSWYQQALGQGPQFIFQYYREEENGRGNFPPRFSGLQFPNYSSELNVNALELDDSALYLCASSLGGASPGRVTQYFGPGTRLLVL.

The rearrangement joins TRBV28 to TRBJ2-1, with TRBD2 matching 7 bases. Germline-derived CDR1 and CDR2 are MDHEN and SYDVKM. This CDR3 is 16 amino acids long. Unmatched junction bases numbered 10, after V lost 6 bases and J lost 2 bases. The DNA of the CDR3 is TGTGCCAGCAGCAAAGGCGGGAGTATAACCTACAATGAGCAGTTCTTC. Its protein is CASSKGGSITYNEQFF. Based on the CDR3 plus reference TRBV28 and TRBJ2-1, the full variable domain is DVKVTQSSRYLVKRTGEKVFLECVQDMDHENMFWYRQDPGLGLRLIYFSYDVKMKEKGDIPEGYSVSREKKERFSLILESASTNQTSMYLCASSKGGSITYNEQFFGPGTRLTVL.

The chain is built from TRBV10-3 and TRBJ1-1; D gene ambiguous. The CDR3 runs 13 residues. Trimming cost V 10 bases and J 5 bases, with 17 bases left between them. Germline CDR1 and CDR2: ENHRY and SYGVKD. The CDR3 DNA follows: TGTGCCACTGGCGGGCTGGAGGTGACTGAAGCTTTCTTT. The encoded protein is CATGGLEVTEAFF.

This chain links TRBV7-2 with TRBJ2-1; D is unresolved. CDR1 is SGHTA and CDR2 is FQGNSA in the germline V gene. This CDR3 has 14 residues. The V end was cut by 6 bases, the J end by 6 bases, with 15 bases between. The CDR3 is CASRLGLEFNEQFF. The CDR3 DNA is TGTGCCAGCAGGCTAGGGCTAGAGTTCAATGAGCAGTTCTTC.

The gene calls are TRBV6-5 and TRBJ1-1, with TRBD1 identical over 7 bases. V was pared by 4 bases and J by 1 base, with 6 bases of the junction left unmatched. The germline CDR1 and CDR2 sequences are MNHEY and SVGAGI. The CDR3 is 15 amino acids. Written as DNA, the CDR3 is TGTGCCAGCAGTTTCGAGGGGGCTAGGAACACTGAAGCTTTCTTT. This gives the protein CASSFEGARNTEAFF.

The chain links TRBV28 to TRBJ1-2, with 7 bases that match TRBD1. The CDR3 consists of 12 residues. V was pared by 10 bases and J by 2 bases, with 4 bases of the junction left unmatched. Germline CDR1 reads MDHEN; CDR2 reads SYDVKM. This CDR3 is CANSDRNYGYTF. DNA for the CDR3: TGTGCCAACTCGGACAGGAACTATGGCTACACCTTC.

The rearrangement uses TRBV5-1 and TRBJ1-3; no clear D gene. V dropped 0 bases and J dropped 0 bases, with 7 bases sitting between them. This CDR3 comprises 15 residues. Germline V CDR1 and CDR2: SGHRS, YFSETQ. CDR3 amino acids: CASSLGSSSGNTIYF. The DNA for the CDR3 is TGCGCCAGCAGCTTGGGCTCCAGCTCTGGAAACACCATATATTTT.

The genes are TRBV11-2 and TRBJ2-1; D may be TRBD2 (6 bases). Deletions cut 3 bases from V and 4 bases from J, with 13 bases between. This CDR3 has 15 residues. CDR1 is SGHAT and CDR2 is FQNNGV in the germline V gene. The CDR3 loop reads CASSFRLEIYNEQFF. In DNA form, the CDR3 reads TGTGCCAGCAGCTTCCGACTAGAAATATACAATGAGCAGTTCTTC.

V is TRBV19 and J is TRBJ1-2, with TRBD1 matching over 8 bases. V shed 7 bases, J shed 5 bases, and the junction held 12 bases outside the gene matches. This CDR3 region has 15 residues. The germline CDR1 and CDR2 sequences are LNHDA and SQIVND (reference sequence). The DNA of the CDR3 is TGTGCCAGTACCCCCGGACAGGGTTTGTCTTATGGCTACACCTTC. Its protein product is CASTPGQGLSYGYTF.

The chain couples TRBV18 to TRBJ1-2; 8 bases are shared with TRBD1. There are 16 residues in the CDR3. Unmatched junction bases numbered 13, after V lost 2 bases and J lost 8 bases. Germline-derived CDR1 and CDR2 are KGHSH and LQKENI. DNA of the CDR3: TGTGCCAGCTCACCATTGCAGGATGCCGGACAGGGAGGCTACACCTTC. Translating gives CASSPLQDAGQGGYTF. The whole variable domain, filled in from reference TRBV18 and TRBJ1-2, reads NAGVMQNPRHLVRRRGQEARLRCSPMKGHSHVYWYRQLPEEGLKFMVYLQKENIIDESGMPKERFSAEFPKEGPSILRIQQVVRGDSAAYFCASSPLQDAGQGGYTFGSGTRLTVV.

The rearrangement links TRBV19 to TRBJ1-2, with a weak D call TRBD1 (5 bases). V was shortened by 3 bases and J by 4 bases, with 12 bases between the two germline ends. This CDR3 spans 14 amino acids. Germline V lookup: CDR1 LNHDA, CDR2 SQIVND (reference sequence). The CDR3 sequence: CASSIMGRTYGYTF. The CDR3 bases are TGTGCCAGTAGTATTATGGGGCGCACCTATGGCTACACCTTC.